One and the same sample provided the 14 T cell receptor beta chains below, sequenced in a study of T-cell memory formation after mild COVID-19. One entry per CDR3 protein results from TCRdb running MiXCR on the 5' RACE reads. The data contain approximately 150,000 distinct CDR3 sequences, 15% to 20% of them singletons. The sample consisted of PBMCs or a T cell subset sorted from them (not recorded which). The receptors here all came from an adult woman who had mild COVID-19 (a few samples of this study predate the infection). Cell type and time point are not known.

The chain joins TRBV6-6 to TRBJ2-3; perhaps TRBD2 as D (5 bases). CDR1 and CDR2 (germline): MNHNY, SVGAGI (reference sequence). Trimming cost V 4 bases and J 9 bases, with 11 bases left between them. The CDR3 totals 12 residues. The CDR3 DNA follows: TGTGCCAGCAGTTCCAACCGGGAAACGCAGTATTTT. Its translation: CASSSNRETQYF.

This clonotype was counted only a few times. The chain combines TRBV5-6 with TRBJ2-3; D tentatively reads TRBD1 or TRBD2 (5 bases each). Per the germline V gene, CDR1 is SGHDT and CDR2 is YYEEEE. The CDR3 consists of 12 residues. The V and J ends lost 3 bases and 10 bases respectively, with 12 bases between them. This CDR3 is CASSSQGESQYF. CDR3 in DNA: TGTGCCAGCAGCTCGCAGGGAGAATCGCAGTATTTT. The full variable domain, in which reference TRBV5-6 and TRBJ2-3 provide the parts outside the CDR3, is DAGVTQSPTHLIKTRGQQVTLRCSPKSGHDTVSWYQQALGQGPQFIFQYYEEEERQRGNFPDRFSGHQFPNYSSELNVNALLLGDSALYLCASSSQGESQYFGPGTRLTVL.

This clonotype has at least ten counts. The V and J genes are TRBV7-9 and TRBJ2-7; TRBD2 agrees at 9 bases. Germline CDR1 and CDR2: SEHNR and FQNEAQ (reference sequence). V shed 5 bases and J 3 bases; nucleotides not matched to a gene: 5. There are 14 residues in the CDR3. The CDR3 reads CASSHGLASYEQYF. CDR3 nucleotides: TGTGCCAGCAGCCACGGACTAGCGAGCTACGAGCAGTACTTC.

The chain is built from TRBV4-2 and TRBJ2-3; 11 positions agree with TRBD1. The J segment lost 4 bases and the V segment lost 1 base, leaving 4 bases of the junction unmatched. The germline V gene encodes CDR1 LGHNA and CDR2 YNFKEQ. The CDR3 loop spans 16 amino acids. CDR3 residues: CASSQGRTGGADTQYF. CDR3 sequence (DNA): TGTGCCAGCAGCCAAGGACGGACAGGGGGCGCAGATACGCAGTATTTT.

The genes are TRBV12-3 or TRBV12-4 and TRBJ2-7; 10 positions match TRBD2. The CDR3 is made up of 15 amino acids. J lost 3 bases, V lost 4 bases, and 6 bases had no gene match. The CDR3 sequence is CASSSRTSGDYEQYF. The CDR3 coding sequence is TGTGCCAGCAGTTCCCGGACTAGCGGCGACTACGAGCAGTACTTC.

This chain connects TRBV5-1 to TRBJ2-7; D is unclear. Deletions cut 4 bases from V and 3 bases from J, with 11 bases between. CDR3 length: 13 amino acids. Germline V gives CDR1 SGHRS, CDR2 YFSETQ. The CDR3 region has the DNA TGCGCCAGCAGCCACAATGACGACTACGAGCAGTACTTC. It codes for CASSHNDDYEQYF.

In this sample, this clonotype turned up a few times. V gene TRBV24-1 combines with J gene TRBJ2-2; 8 nucleotides agree with TRBD1. Looked up from germline, CDR1 is KGHDR and CDR2 is SFDVKD. The CDR3 is 15 residues long. Germline trimming cut 5 bases from V and 5 bases from J; bases unmatched to any gene: 6. CDR3 residues: CATSVGQGRTGELFF. The CDR3 DNA reads TGTGCCACCAGTGTTGGACAGGGCAGAACCGGGGAGCTGTTTTTT.

The chain recombines TRBV7-9 with TRBJ2-7; D is uncertain. Germline V CDR1 and CDR2: SEHNR, FQNEAQ (reference sequence). V lost 5 bases to trimming and J lost 9 bases, with 14 bases between them. The CDR3 totals 12 residues. DNA of the CDR3: TGTGCCAGCAGCCTCGAGATTTTGCCGCAGTACTTC. This gives the protein CASSLEILPQYF.

The chain recombines TRBV5-4 with TRBJ2-5; no clear D. Germline lookup yields CDR1 SGHNT and CDR2 YYREEE (reference sequence). With 0 bases removed from V and 4 bases from J, the gap between germline ends came to 4 bases. The CDR3 totals 12 residues. The CDR3: CASSLGVETQYF. The CDR3, as DNA: TGTGCCAGCAGCTTGGGGGTAGAGACCCAGTACTTC.

This clonotype was observed a few times. The chain has TRBV7-9 and TRBJ1-1; D call uncertain. The CDR3 is 14 residues long. CDR1 SEHNR and CDR2 FQNEAQ come from the germline V gene (reference sequence). The ends were cut back, 2 bases at V and 0 bases at J, with 7 bases in the middle. The CDR3 nucleotides read TGTGCCAGCAGCTTAATTAGCCTGAACACTGAAGCTTTCTTT. Translation: CASSLISLNTEAFF. The variable domain in full, with the rest retrieved from reference TRBV7-9 and TRBJ1-1, is DTGVSQNPRHKITKRGQNVTFRCDPISEHNRLYWYRQTLGQGPEFLTYFQNEAQLEKSRLLSDRFSAERPKGSFSTLEIQRTEQGDSAMYLCASSLISLNTEAFFGQGTRLTVV.

This clonotype was seen a handful of times. The V gene is TRBV4-3, the J gene TRBJ2-5; 8 nucleotides agree with TRBD2. The V gene's germline CDR1 is LGHNA and CDR2 YSLEER. V was pared by 0 bases and J by 5 bases, with 8 bases of the junction left unmatched. The CDR3 sequence is 16 residues long. In DNA form, the CDR3 reads TGCGCCAGCAGCCAAGACCCCGGGAGGGCCGGGGAGACCCAGTACTTC. It yields the protein CASSQDPGRAGETQYF.

The chain uses TRBV10-3 and TRBJ2-7; D gene ambiguous. The V gene's germline CDR1 is ENHRY and CDR2 SYGVKD. Trimming removed 6 bases from V and 0 bases from J, with 12 bases in between. The CDR3 extends over 14 amino acids. The CDR3 here is CAISGSLNSYEQYF. CDR3 sequence (DNA): TGTGCCATCAGCGGTAGCCTGAACTCCTACGAGCAGTACTTC.

The gene calls are TRBV7-3 and TRBJ2-3; maybe TRBD2 (5 bases). Trimming removed 3 bases from V and 2 bases from J, with 6 bases in between. The CDR3 consists of 13 residues. Germline-derived CDR1 and CDR2 are SGHTA and FQGTGA. This CDR3 reads CASSFGNTDTQYF. The CDR3 DNA reads TGTGCCAGCAGCTTCGGGAACACAGATACGCAGTATTTT.

In its sample, this clonotype was seen a few times. The CDR3 spells CASSRRKLGDTQYF. For the CDR3, the DNA is TGTGCCAGCAGCCGCAGAAAGCTCGGGGATACGCAGTATTTT. The genes are TRBV7-9 and TRBJ2-3; D uncertain. The CDR3 has 14 amino acids. Germline V gives CDR1 SEHNR, CDR2 FQNEAQ (reference sequence). V was trimmed by 5 bases and J by 6 bases, leaving 15 bases between them.